The rows below give T cell receptor beta chains drawn from one sample of a study of PD-1 blockade in classical Hodgkin lymphoma. Sequencing used immunoSEQ multiplex PCR; TCRdb keeps in-frame clones, though not all of them. Seen here are approximately 20,000 clones, 89% observed once, and the top ten hold 0.25%. Source material: CD4+ T cells from blood. These receptors were collected from a human donor with classical Hodgkin lymphoma. CDR3s include the opening cysteine and the closing phenylalanine or tryptophan. The D gene is left open where the match is weak. Some rows mark clone size as missing; the rest say once, few, many or name a class of expanded clone.

>TRBV30|TRBJ2-7|.|TRBD1
TGTGCCTGGAGTGCTCCCGGACAGGGAAACTACGAGCAGTACTTC
CAWSAPGQGNYEQYF
>TRBV2|TRBJ2-2|once|TRBD2
TGTGCCAGCAGTGCCTGGCGTTCTGCGGGGGTAACCACCGGGGAGCTGTTTTTT
CASSAWRSAGVTTGELFF
>TRBV5-1|TRBJ2-7|few|.
TGCGCCAGCAGTCCGCCGTTTGGGACTTCATACGAGCAGTACTTC
CASSPPFGTSYEQYF
>TRBV29-1|TRBJ1-1|.|TRBD1
TGCAGCGCGAGCGAGACAGGGGTCATGAACACTGAAGCTTTCTTT
CSASETGVMNTEAFF
>TRBV18|TRBJ2-2|.|.
TGTGCCAGCTCACCATTGGGTCCCCACTTGGCAAACACCGGGGAGCTGTTTTTT
CASSPLGPHLANTGELFF
>TRBV28|TRBJ2-7|.|.
TGTGCCAGCAGTTTATCACGGGGATCGAGCTCCTACGAGCAGTACTTC
CASSLSRGSSSYEQYF
>TRBV18|TRBJ1-1|.|TRBD1
TGTGCCAGCTCACCAATCGGGACAGTTGAAGCTTTCTTT
CASSPIGTVEAFF
>TRBV7-2|TRBJ1-1|.|.
TGTGCCAGCAGCTTAATGGGGTTGGGCACTGAAGCTTTCTTT
CASSLMGLGTEAFF
>TRBV4-1|TRBJ1-2|.|TRBD1
TGCGCCAGCAGCCAACCGGGACAGGGTCGAGGCTACACCTTC
CASSQPGQGRGYTF
>TRBV30|TRBJ1-1|few|.
TGTGCCTGGAGTGGTCCAAACACTGAAGCTTTCTTT
CAWSGPNTEAFF
>TRBV6-5|TRBJ1-2|.|.
TGTGCCAGCAGCTCACGGGGCAGCTCCTATGGCTACACCTTC
CASSSRGSSYGYTF
>TRBV25-1|TRBJ1-6|.|.
TGTGCCAGCCAAGGGGGGTCCGCTTCACCCCTCCACTTT
CASQGGSASPLHF
>TRBV7-2|TRBJ2-5|once|.
TGTGCCAGCAGCTTATTTGGCGAGACCCAGTACTTC
CASSLFGETQYF
>TRBV19|TRBJ2-7|.|TRBD1
TGTGCCAGTAGTATAGGACAGGGTATCTACGAGCAGTACTTC
CASSIGQGIYEQYF
>TRBV5-1|TRBJ2-1|few|.
TGCGCCAGCAGCTTGGTAGGTGGACACTACAATGAGCAGTTCTTC
CASSLVGGHYNEQFF
>TRBV25-1|TRBJ2-7|.|.
TGTGCCAGCAGCCCCCAGTGGGAGCAGTACTTC
CASSPQWEQYF
>TRBV27|TRBJ2-1|.|TRBD2
TGTGCCAGCAGTCGAGCCTCGGGACTAGCGTTCAATGAGCAGTTCTTC
CASSRASGLAFNEQFF
>TRBV10-3|TRBJ2-1|.|.
TGTGCCATCAGTGTCGCCCCCAAAAATGAGCAGTTCTTC
CAISVAPKNEQFF
>TRBV9|TRBJ2-3|.|.
TGTGCCAGCAGCGGACGGAGGGATACGCAGTATTTT
CASSGRRDTQYF
>TRBV6-1|TRBJ2-1|once|.
TGTGCCAGCAGTACGACCGAGATCGACAATGAGCAGTTCTTC
CASSTTEIDNEQFF
>TRBV10-3|TRBJ1-1|.|.
TGTGCCATCAGTGATAGGCGGGCGGTCACTGAAGCTTTCTTT
CAISDRRAVTEAFF
>TRBV28|TRBJ1-5|.|.
TGTGCCAGCAGCCGACGCGGGGGTGGGGGTCAGCCCCAGCATTTT
CASSRRGGGGQPQHF
>TRBV5-1|TRBJ1-2|few|.
TGCGCCAGCAGCCTAGGGACTGGCTACACCTTC
CASSLGTGYTF
>TRBV11-2|TRBJ2-2|.|.
TGTGCCAGCGTATTACGGGACTTCCCCACCGGGGAGCTGTTTTTT
CASVLRDFPTGELFF
>TRBV14|TRBJ1-3|few|.
TGTGCCAGCAGCTGGGCGTCTGGAAACACCATATATTTT
CASSWASGNTIYF
>TRBV30|TRBJ1-1|few|.
TGTGCCTCGAGCCAGTCAGGGTGGGCTTTCTTT
CASSQSGWAFF
>TRBV4-3|TRBJ1-2|.|.
TGCGCCAGCAGCCAAGATGTCGCGGCAGCTTTCTATGGCTACACCTTC
CASSQDVAAAFYGYTF
>TRBV9|TRBJ1-1|.|TRBD1
TGTGCCAGCAGCGTGACAGGGGGACTGGGTACTGAAGCTTTCTTT
CASSVTGGLGTEAFF
>TRBV6-5|TRBJ1-1|.|.
TGTGCCAGTCGCCTCGGGACGGTGAACACTGAAGCTTTCTTT
CASRLGTVNTEAFF
>TRBV5-1|TRBJ2-2|.|.
TGCGCCAGCAGCTTGGAAGTCTGGGGAGACACCGGGGAGCTGTTTTTT
CASSLEVWGDTGELFF
>TRBV15|TRBJ2-4|.|.
TGTGCCACCAGCAGAGATCGGCTTCCCCTAGCCAAAAACATTCAGTACTTC
CATSRDRLPLAKNIQYF
>TRBV15|TRBJ1-4|.|.
TGTGCCACCAGCAGAGAAACAGCCATCGGTTCTAATGAAAAACTGTTTTTT
CATSRETAIGSNEKLFF
>TRBV10-3|TRBJ1-1|.|TRBD1
TGTGCCATCAGTGCGGGACAGGGGGTCACTGAAGCTTTCTTT
CAISAGQGVTEAFF
>TRBV7-7|TRBJ2-1|.|TRBD2
TGTGCTAGCAGCTTAGGGTCTAGCGGGAGGAATGAGCAGTTCTTC
CASSLGSSGRNEQFF
>TRBV7-2|TRBJ2-3|.|.
TGTGCCAGCAGCGCATACTGGCGGCCCACGAGCACAGATACGCAGTATTTT
CASSAYWRPTSTDTQYF
>TRBV7-9|TRBJ2-2|.|.
TGTGCCAGCTCCCAAATCGGGGAGCTGTTTTTT
CASSQIGELFF
>TRBV28|TRBJ1-2|.|.
TGTGCCAGCAGTCCCCAGGATGGCTACACCTTC
CASSPQDGYTF
>TRBV4-3|TRBJ1-2|.|.
TGCGCCAGCAGCCTCTACGGGGTTGGCTACACCTTC
CASSLYGVGYTF
>TRBV2|TRBJ2-5|.|.
TGTGCCAGCAGTGGGGGGGTCCGAGAGACCCAGTACTTC
CASSGGVRETQYF
>TRBV6-5|TRBJ1-6|few|.
TGTGCCAGCAGGACAGGCTTAAATTCACCCCTCCACTTT
CASRTGLNSPLHF
>TRBV6-5|TRBJ1-2|.|.
TGTGCCAGCAGTTACCAACAAAACTATGGCTACACCTTC
CASSYQQNYGYTF
>TRBV30|TRBJ2-3|.|.
TGTGCCTGGCATAGCGCTGATACGCAGTATTTT
CAWHSADTQYF
>TRBV7-6|TRBJ1-2|.|.
TGTGCCAGCAGCTTAAAAGAGGGCGGTGGCTACACCTTC
CASSLKEGGGYTF
>TRBV6-1|TRBJ1-2|.|.
TGTGCCAGCAGTGGTGTGGTGGCTCGCGGCTATGGCTACACCTTC
CASSGVVARGYGYTF
>TRBV4-3|TRBJ1-4|.|.
TGCGCCAGCAGCCAAGATGGGGGCCTTATCGGGGAAAAACTGTTTTTT
CASSQDGGLIGEKLFF
>TRBV9|TRBJ2-1|.|.
TGTGCCAGCAATGAAGGAGGGCTGTACAATGAGCAGTTCTTC
CASNEGGLYNEQFF